This TCR beta chain was sequenced in a study of human T cells and chemical hapten exposure. Background on the study: For sensitization, 2% DPC was applied to an approximately 2 cm by approximately 2 cm patch of upper inner arm skin. The scalp of each patient received a weekly diphenylcyclopropenone dose for the full roughly 25-week study. Study results and limitations: The donors suffered from alopecia, so their immune response may not match that of healthy people. Once DPC sensitization occurred, TCRs above 1 in 1000 frequency showed no change.

This clonotype was seen many times. Its antigen remains unidentified. Losses at the gene ends were 0 bases for V and 7 bases for J; bases not matched to a gene: 4. Germline CDR1 is DFQATT and CDR2 is SNEGSKA (reference sequence). CDR3 size: 14 residues. This sample's time point: patch test 2, 6 weeks after DPC sensitization. Sample treatment: therapeutic diphenylcyclopropenone sensitization with weekly scalp DPC. TCRdb reprocessed the RACE reads via MiXCR and lists one record per CDR3 protein. Found here are under 450,000 distinct CDR3 sequences, just under 6.5% of them singletons; the top ten hold around 6%.

This chain links TRBV20-1 with TRBJ1-4; 8 bases are a match to TRBD1. Material: whole blood, obtained in connection with sensitization to the hapten diphenylcyclopropenone (DPC). The receptor was derived from a woman aged 18-29 years with alopecia areata. Some clones in this sample may be carry-over from other donors' samples. Here the CDR3 DNA reads TGCAGTGCTAGAGATCCAGGGGGCCCTGAAAAACTGTTTTTT. This encodes CSARDPGGPEKLFF.